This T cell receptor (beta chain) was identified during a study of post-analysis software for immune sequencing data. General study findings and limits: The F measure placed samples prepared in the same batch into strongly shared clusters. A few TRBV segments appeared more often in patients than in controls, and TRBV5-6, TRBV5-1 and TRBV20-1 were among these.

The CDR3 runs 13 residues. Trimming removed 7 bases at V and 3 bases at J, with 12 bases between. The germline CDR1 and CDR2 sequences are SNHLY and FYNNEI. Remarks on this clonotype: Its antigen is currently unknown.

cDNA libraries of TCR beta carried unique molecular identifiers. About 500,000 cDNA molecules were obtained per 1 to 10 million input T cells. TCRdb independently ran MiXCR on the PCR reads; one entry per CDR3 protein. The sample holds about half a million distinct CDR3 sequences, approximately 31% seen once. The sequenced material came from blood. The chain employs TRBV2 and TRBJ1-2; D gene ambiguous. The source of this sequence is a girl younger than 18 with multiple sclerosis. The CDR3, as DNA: TGTGCCAGCACGATGGGCAGAGACTATGGCTACACCTTC. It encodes CASTMGRDYGYTF.